This TCR beta chain derives from a study of blood T cell repertoires in COVID-19. Across the whole study: Donors in the United States, Italy and Spain gave samples during acute or convalescent COVID-19.

In the source study's methods: Nucleated cell counts were estimated from reference gene primer amplification. The table came from immunoSEQ multiplex PCR; TCRdb's copy has only in-frame clones and leaves some out. V, J and clone size reflect that table, while D and trimming were determined from the DNA. The sample records fewer than 200,000 clones, more than 65% being singletons. Germline CDR1 is SGHRS and CDR2 is YFSETQ. The CDR3 sequence is 16 residues long. The V gene end was trimmed by 2 bases and the J gene end by 6 bases; junction bases not matched to a gene: 13. This clonotype was obtained from a man aged 70 or older with active or convalescent COVID-19. The V and J genes are TRBV5-1 and TRBJ1-2; TRBD1 matches 7 bases. Specimen: peripheral blood. CDR3 sequence: CASSLGINRDSDGYTF. CDR3 bases: TGCGCCAGCAGCTTAGGAATAAACCGGGACAGCGATGGCTACACCTTC.